Listed here are 14 T cell receptor beta chains from one sample, sequenced in a study of a mutant IDH1 vaccine in newly diagnosed glioma. Assay used: immunoSEQ multiplex PCR; TCRdb lists only in-frame clones, some missing. The sample has 55,000 to 70,000 clones, 80% to 90% seen once. As to time point: baseline, week 1 (first vaccination visit). As for treatment: pre-vaccination baseline after standard-of-care therapy. Sequencing was performed on PBMCs, taken from a glioma patient treated with radiotherapy, temozolomide or both. The origin of the receptors is a man in his thirties or forties with glioma.

The genes are TRBV6-5 and TRBJ1-4, with D unresolved. The V and J ends lost 0 bases and 7 bases respectively, with 3 bases between them. The CDR3 runs 12 residues. Germline V gives CDR1 MNHEY, CDR2 SVGAGI. The CDR3 coding sequence is TGTGCCAGCAGTTACTCTATTGAAAAACTGTTTTTT. Its translation: CASSYSIEKLFF.

The rearrangement uses TRBV4-1 and TRBJ1-1; 7 nucleotides align to TRBD1. The CDR3 sequence is 14 residues long. Germline V gene sequence: CDR1 MGHRA, CDR2 YSYEKL. J lost 1 base, V lost 3 bases, and 2 bases had no gene match. This CDR3 reads CASSHRTGNTEAFF. DNA for the CDR3: TGCGCCAGCAGCCACAGGACAGGGAACACTGAAGCTTTCTTT.

V is TRBV7-6 and J is TRBJ1-4; unclear D gene. Germline lookup yields CDR1 SGHVS and CDR2 FNYEAQ. This CDR3 has 16 residues. V was pared by 5 bases and J by 5 bases, with 18 bases between. The CDR3 DNA reads TGTGCCAGCAGCCCCACTTCGACGAGGCGGAATGAAAAACTGTTTTTT. The encoded protein is CASSPTSTRRNEKLFF. The whole variable domain, remainder taken from reference TRBV7-6 and TRBJ1-4, is GAGVSQSPRYKVTKRGQDVALRCDPISGHVSLYWYRQALGQGPEFLTYFNYEAQQDKSGLPNDRFSAERPEGSISTLTIQRTEQRDSAMYRCASSPTSTRRNEKLFFGSGTQLSVL.

The chain recombines TRBV6-1 with TRBJ1-1, with D perhaps matching TRBD1 (6 bases). The V gene lost 2 bases and the J gene lost 5 bases, with 18 bases spanning the gap. The CDR3 runs to 16 residues. Germline V gene lookup returns CDR1 MNHNS and CDR2 SASEGT. CDR3 bases: TGTGCCAGCAGTGAACCCGGGGGGCTAGGGAAAACTGAAGCTTTCTTT. Residues: CASSEPGGLGKTEAFF.

This chain uses TRBV15 with TRBJ2-7; 8 bases are a match to TRBD1. Germline-derived CDR1 and CDR2 are LNHNV and YYDKDF (reference sequence). The V gene end was trimmed by 8 bases and the J gene end by 4 bases; junction bases not matched to a gene: 4. The CDR3 runs to 12 residues. CDR3 bases: TGTGCCACCCAGGACAGGGTTTACGAGCAGTACTTC. Its protein product is CATQDRVYEQYF.

The chain carries TRBV11-2 and TRBJ2-7; unclear D gene. CDR3 length: 14 amino acids. Germline CDR1 and CDR2: SGHAT and FQNNGV. Trimming pared 1 base from V and 2 bases from J, leaving 9 bases between. CDR3 bases: TGTGCCAGCAGCTTAGGCCCGGGCGCCTACGAGCAGTACTTC. Translation: CASSLGPGAYEQYF.

This chain joins TRBV5-6 and TRBJ1-3, with D uncertain. The ends were cut back, 0 bases at V and 0 bases at J, with 10 bases in the middle. This CDR3 comprises 16 residues. Germline V CDR1 and CDR2: SGHDT, YYEEEE. CDR3 nucleotides: TGTGCCAGCAGCTTGGCCTCTGTAAACTCTGGAAACACCATATATTTT. The encoded protein is CASSLASVNSGNTIYF.

V gene TRBV27 combines with J gene TRBJ2-1; D gene unclear. CDR1 is MNHEY and CDR2 is SMNVEV in the germline V gene (reference sequence). CDR3 length equals 13 residues. With 5 bases removed from V and 0 bases from J, the gap between germline ends came to 5 bases. For the CDR3, the DNA is TGTGCCAGCAGTACAAGCTCCTACAATGAGCAGTTCTTC. Translating it yields CASSTSSYNEQFF.

The chain joins TRBV19 to TRBJ1-1; 7 bases fit TRBD1. CDR1 and CDR2 (germline): LNHDA, SQIVND (reference sequence). Trimming took 7 bases from V and 3 from J; bases not matched to a gene: 8. The CDR3 is 14 residues long. In nucleotides, the CDR3 is TGTGCCAGTACCCATGACAGGGTTGACACTGAAGCTTTCTTT. Protein product: CASTHDRVDTEAFF.

V is TRBV6-5 and J is TRBJ1-5, with a possible D match to TRBD1 (5 bases). Trimming took 5 bases from V and 0 from J, leaving 11 bases between them. Germline assignment: CDR1 MNHEY and CDR2 SVGAGI. This CDR3 contains 15 residues. The CDR3 DNA is TGTGCCAGCAGTCGTGGACAAACTAGCAATCAGCCCCAGCATTTT. Translation: CASSRGQTSNQPQHF.

The chain is built from TRBV7-2 and TRBJ1-1, with 7 bases identical to TRBD1. This CDR3 has 16 amino acids. The V segment lost 4 bases and the J segment 4 bases; nucleotides outside the gene matches: 12. The germline gives CDR1 SGHTA, CDR2 FQGNSA. CDR3: CASSSARQGPRTEAFF. The CDR3 nucleotides are TGTGCCAGCAGCTCCGCCCGACAGGGACCGCGCACTGAAGCTTTCTTT.

This clone was observed once. This sequence joins TRBV5-1 and TRBJ2-7; either TRBD1 or TRBD2 may supply D (6 bases each). Trimming shortened V by 7 bases and J by 3 bases, and 20 bases separated the two germline ends. Germline values: CDR1 SGHRS, CDR2 YFSETQ. CDR3 size: 15 residues. The CDR3 spells CASQPSAGQNYEQYF. CDR3 DNA sequence: TGCGCCAGCCAACCATCGGCGGGACAAAACTACGAGCAGTACTTC.

The chain couples TRBV6-4 to TRBJ2-3, with no clear D. Deletions cut 2 bases from V and 5 bases from J, with 8 bases between. CDR1 is MRHNA, CDR2 SNTAGT, per germline. The CDR3 length is 13 residues. The CDR3 region is CASSDRWLDTQYF. The CDR3 nucleotides read TGTGCCAGCAGTGACCGGTGGTTAGATACGCAGTATTTT.

The chain employs TRBV11-3 and TRBJ2-7; the D is unclear. The CDR3 extends over 13 amino acids. The V gene lost 3 bases and the J gene lost 1 base, with 7 bases spanning the gap. Per germline, CDR1 SGHNT and CDR2 YENEEA. The CDR3 sequence: CASSFSASYEQYF. Written as DNA, the CDR3 is TGTGCCAGCAGCTTTTCAGCTTCCTACGAGCAGTACTTC.